This is a list of T cell receptor beta chains from one sample in a study of regulatory T cells in long-lasting Graves disease. Each CDR3 protein gets one entry after TCRdb re-called the multiplex PCR reads with MiXCR. The sample consists of 350,000 to 450,000 distinct CDR3 sequences, roughly 23% of them appearing once. Sequencing was performed on peripheral blood mononuclear cells (PBMCs), taken when the disease was refractory, from a patient treated with antithyroid drugs. The receptors come from a female donor with Graves disease. Both conserved end residues are part of each CDR3.

TRBV27 CASSATGTLYEQYF
TRBV2 CASSEDGNQPQHF
TRBV9 CASSVGGRLNEQYF
TRBV3-1 CASSQLGTGVYEQYF
TRBV3-1 CASSQGGTATYEQYF
TRBV29-1 CSATGSETTYEQYF
TRBV11-2 CASSLKSDRRNEKLFF
TRBV11-2 CASSRYPLTTGNNQPQHF
TRBV18 CASSARGDTGELFF
TRBV30 CAWMGATRQRANTGELFF
TRBV6-5 CASSYSRQSNQPQHF
TRBV6-1 CASSEIGGLDEQYF
TRBV3-1 CASSQESSPLHF
TRBV7-9 CASSLAVAAAPETQYF
TRBV5-1 CASSLGAVASSSYNEQFF
TRBV2 CASSNYPYEQYF
TRBV7-2 CASSLVAGGAEQYF
TRBV30 CAWSVPGLEQYF
TRBV7-3 CASSPSWGAEAFF
TRBV20-1 CSARPAHGPETQYF
TRBV24-1 CATSDWVNTGELFF
TRBV5-6 CASSLLMAYEQYF
TRBV5-6 CASSLMGEALGGYTF
TRBV12-3/TRBV12-4 CASRGDRGIAYEQYF
TRBV15 CATSSPGETQYF
TRBV6-1 CASSKLATTGELFF
TRBV9 CASSVEEIAGGPYEQYF
TRBV5-1 CASRRQGQETQYF
TRBV7-9 CASSLAQGGGAGHEQYF
TRBV20-1 CSARTLDSYEQYF
TRBV15 CATSRATGSEQYF
TRBV4-1 CASSQGQASEQYF
TRBV18 CASSPREKETQYF
TRBV10-3 CAISEGNGANVLTF